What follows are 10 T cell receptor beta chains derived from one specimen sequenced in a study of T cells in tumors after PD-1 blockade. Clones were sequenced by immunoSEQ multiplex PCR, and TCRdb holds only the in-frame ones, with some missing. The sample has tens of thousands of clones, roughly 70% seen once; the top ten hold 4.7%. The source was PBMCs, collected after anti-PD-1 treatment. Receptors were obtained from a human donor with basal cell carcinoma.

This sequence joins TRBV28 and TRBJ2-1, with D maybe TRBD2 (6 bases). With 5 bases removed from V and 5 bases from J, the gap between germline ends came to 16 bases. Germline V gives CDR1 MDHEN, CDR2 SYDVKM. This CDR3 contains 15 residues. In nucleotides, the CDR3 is TGTGCCAGCAGTCCCCCCGCGGGGAACAACAATGAGCAGTTCTTC. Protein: CASSPPAGNNNEQFF.

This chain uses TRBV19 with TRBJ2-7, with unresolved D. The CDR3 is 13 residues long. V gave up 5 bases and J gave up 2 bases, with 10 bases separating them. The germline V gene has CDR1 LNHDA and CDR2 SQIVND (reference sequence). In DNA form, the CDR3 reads TGTGCCAGTAGTCCTAGGGAACCCTACGAGCAGTACTTC. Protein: CASSPREPYEQYF.

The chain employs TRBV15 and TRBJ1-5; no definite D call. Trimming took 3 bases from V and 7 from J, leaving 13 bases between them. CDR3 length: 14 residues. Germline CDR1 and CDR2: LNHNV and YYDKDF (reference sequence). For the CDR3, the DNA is TGTGCCACCAGCAGCGACCGCGTCGGCCAGCCCCAGCATTTT. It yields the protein CATSSDRVGQPQHF.

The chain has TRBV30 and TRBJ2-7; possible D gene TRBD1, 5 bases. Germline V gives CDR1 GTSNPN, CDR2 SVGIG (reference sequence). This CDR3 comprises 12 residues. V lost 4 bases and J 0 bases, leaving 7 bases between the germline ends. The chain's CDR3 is CAWTRGSYEQYF. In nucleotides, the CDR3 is TGTGCCTGGACTAGGGGCTCCTACGAGCAGTACTTC.

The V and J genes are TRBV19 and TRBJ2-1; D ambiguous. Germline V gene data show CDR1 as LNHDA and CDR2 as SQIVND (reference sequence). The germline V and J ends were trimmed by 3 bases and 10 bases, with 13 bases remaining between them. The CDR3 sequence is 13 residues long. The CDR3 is CASSMAPRSEQFF. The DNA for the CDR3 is TGTGCCAGTAGTATGGCCCCCAGGTCCGAGCAGTTCTTC.

CDR3 region: CAWSRGSGRTDTQYF. The CDR3 region has the DNA TGTGCCTGGAGCCGTGGTTCGGGGCGCACAGATACGCAGTATTTT. The rearrangement joins TRBV30 to TRBJ2-3; D assignment may be TRBD1 or TRBD2 (5 bases each). Germline V lookup: CDR1 GTSNPN, CDR2 SVGIG (reference sequence). V dropped 3 bases and J dropped 1 base, with 14 bases sitting between them. The CDR3 loop spans 15 amino acids.

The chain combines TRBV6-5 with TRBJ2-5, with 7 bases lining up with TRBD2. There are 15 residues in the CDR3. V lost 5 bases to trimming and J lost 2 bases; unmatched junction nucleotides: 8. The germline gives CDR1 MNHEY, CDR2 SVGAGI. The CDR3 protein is CASSRTSAWQETQYF. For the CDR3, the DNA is TGTGCCAGCAGTCGCACTAGCGCTTGGCAAGAGACCCAGTACTTC.

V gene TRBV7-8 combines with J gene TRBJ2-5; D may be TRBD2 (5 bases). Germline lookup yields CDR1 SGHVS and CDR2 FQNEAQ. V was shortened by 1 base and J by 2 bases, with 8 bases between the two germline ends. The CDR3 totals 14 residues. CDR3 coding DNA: TGTGCCAGCAGCTTAGATCTAGCTCAAGAGACCCAGTACTTC. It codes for CASSLDLAQETQYF.

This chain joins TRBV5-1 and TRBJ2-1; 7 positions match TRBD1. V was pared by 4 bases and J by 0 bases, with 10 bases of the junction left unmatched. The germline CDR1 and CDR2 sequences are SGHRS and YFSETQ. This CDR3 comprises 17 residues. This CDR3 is CASSRVGTASSYNEQFF. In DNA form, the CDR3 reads TGCGCCAGCAGCAGAGTGGGGACAGCGAGCTCCTACAATGAGCAGTTCTTC.

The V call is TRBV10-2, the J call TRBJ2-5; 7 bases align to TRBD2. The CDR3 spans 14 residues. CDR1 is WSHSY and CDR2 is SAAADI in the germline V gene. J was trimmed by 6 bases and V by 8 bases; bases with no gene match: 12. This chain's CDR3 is CASSEPSGVKTQYF. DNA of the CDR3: TGCGCCAGCTCGGAACCCAGCGGGGTAAAGACCCAGTACTTC.